This TCR beta chain was identified during a study of cytomegalovirus exposure and HLA in healthy donors. Notes on the study in general: Analysis performed later found about 17,000 TCR beta sequences associated with HLA alleles at 0.05 false discovery rate. The presence/absence work took it that sequencing depth was about the same across donors.

The germline gives CDR1 SGHNT, CDR2 YENEEA. The CDR3 extends over 15 amino acids. Trimming took 5 bases from V and 2 from J, leaving 13 bases between them. Both 60 Vbeta primers and 13 Jbeta primers went into the PCR. Sequenced by immunoSEQ multiplex PCR; TCRdb stores in-frame clones only, minus some. This table holds approximately 190,000 clones, 82% found once. Healthy bone marrow donors supplied every sample. On this clone: Its antigen is undetermined.

This receptor was identified in a woman under 30 in good health and CMV-seronegative. V gene TRBV11-3 combines with J gene TRBJ2-1; a possible D gene is TRBD2 (6 bases). Sequencing was done on a sample of PBMCs. CDR3 amino acids: CASSPGVAAYNEQFF. The CDR3 bases are TGTGCCAGCAGCCCCGGAGTAGCGGCCTACAATGAGCAGTTCTTC.